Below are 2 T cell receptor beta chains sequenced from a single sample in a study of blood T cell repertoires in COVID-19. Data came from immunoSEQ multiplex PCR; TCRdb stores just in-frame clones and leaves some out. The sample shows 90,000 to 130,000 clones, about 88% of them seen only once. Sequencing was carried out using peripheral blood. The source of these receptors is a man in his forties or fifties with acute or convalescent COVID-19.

The CDR3 coding sequence is TGCGCCAGCAGCAGGGTGGGGCAGAACACTGAAGCTTTCTTT. This encodes CASSRVGQNTEAFF. The chain combines TRBV5-1 with TRBJ1-1; the D gene is possibly TRBD1 (5 bases). V was shortened by 4 bases and J by 1 base, with 11 bases between the two germline ends. CDR3 length equals 14 residues. Per the germline V gene, CDR1 is SGHRS and CDR2 is YFSETQ. The complete variable domain, with remaining parts taken from reference TRBV5-1 and TRBJ1-1, reads KAGVTQTPRYLIKTRGQQVTLSCSPISGHRSVSWYQQTPGQGLQFLFEYFSETQRNKGNFPGRFSGRQFSNSRSEMNVSTLELGDSALYLCASSRVGQNTEAFFGQGTRLTVV.

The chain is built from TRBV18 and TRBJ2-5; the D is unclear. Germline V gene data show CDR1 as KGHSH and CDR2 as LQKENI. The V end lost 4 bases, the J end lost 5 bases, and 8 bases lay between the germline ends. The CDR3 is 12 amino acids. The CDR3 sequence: CASSLSLETQYF. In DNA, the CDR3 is TGTGCCAGCTCACTATCTTTGGAGACCCAGTACTTC.